Below are 18 T cell receptor beta chains sequenced from a single sample in a study of blood T cells in healthy people across ages. The authors ran a second PCR of about 6 to 11 cycles using a sample-barcoded 5' primer and a J-beta primer mix. TCRdb ran MiXCR on the 5' RACE reads and lists one entry per CDR3 protein. Of around 780,000 distinct CDR3 sequences listed, approximately 60% were seen once; the top ten hold around a quarter. The source material was blood. The receptors originated from a man aged 35-49 years in good health.

The chain has TRBV20-1 and TRBJ2-5, with D possibly being TRBD1 or TRBD2 (6 bases each). The CDR3 sequence is 15 residues long. CDR1 and CDR2 from the germline V gene are DFQATT and SNEGSKA (reference sequence). V shed 5 bases and J shed 1 base, with 17 bases lying between them. In DNA form, the CDR3 reads TGCAGTGCTGGCCGGGAGAAAGGGGGCCAAGAGACCCAGTACTTC. Its translation: CSAGREKGGQETQYF.

The chain employs TRBV27 and TRBJ2-7, with D possibly being TRBD1 (6 bases). The CDR3 length is 15 residues. V was clipped by 3 bases and J by 3 bases, with 15 bases between them. CDR1 and CDR2 (germline): MNHEY, SMNVEV (reference sequence). CDR3 DNA sequence: TGTGCCAGCAGTTTCTCGCAGGGGATAGTCTACGAGCAGTACTTC. It codes for CASSFSQGIVYEQYF.

The chain links TRBV24-1 to TRBJ2-2, with D unclear. This CDR3 is 15 amino acids long. The V gene lost 0 bases and the J gene lost 0 bases, with 4 bases spanning the gap. The V gene's germline CDR1 is KGHDR and CDR2 SFDVKD. The CDR3 loop is CATSDLPANTGELFF. CDR3 coding DNA: TGTGCCACCAGTGATTTGCCAGCGAACACCGGGGAGCTGTTTTTT.

To note about this clonotype: Mismatch with germline at one junction end may stem from a read error. The chain combines TRBV5-1 with TRBJ2-3, with D hard to call. This CDR3 has 15 residues. Germline loops: CDR1 SGHRS, CDR2 YFSETQ. The CDR3 loop is CASSTMARRTDTRYF. The DNA of the CDR3 is TGCGCCAGCAGTACGATGGCGCGGCGCACAGATACGCGGTATTTT. The variable domain in full, completed from reference TRBV5-1 and TRBJ2-3, reads KAGVTQTPRYLIKTRGQQVTLSCSPISGHRSVSWYQQTPGQGLQFLFEYFSETQRNKGNFPGRFSGRQFSNSRSEMNVSTLELGDSALYLCASSTMARRTDTRYFGPGTRLTVL.

The chain employs TRBV6-1 and TRBJ2-3; 8 bases match TRBD2. CDR1 and CDR2 from the germline V gene are MNHNS and SASEGT. The CDR3 has 15 amino acids. Trimming removed 4 bases from V and 4 bases from J; junction bases left unmatched: 7. CDR3 protein: CASSAEAGVSDTQYF. The CDR3 DNA reads as TGTGCCAGCAGTGCAGAAGCGGGAGTTTCAGATACGCAGTATTTT.

V and J are TRBV10-3 and TRBJ2-3, with 11 bases matching TRBD2. The germline CDR1 and CDR2 sequences are ENHRY and SYGVKD. V lost 3 bases and J lost 2; bases outside the gene matches: 10. This CDR3 has 18 residues. CDR3 protein: CAISERASGRPHTDTQYF. CDR3 nucleotide sequence: TGTGCCATCAGTGAAAGGGCTAGCGGGAGGCCCCACACAGATACGCAGTATTTT.

This clonotype was counted between two and nine times. The chain carries TRBV5-1 and TRBJ1-1; D ambiguous. The CDR3 runs to 14 residues. The V end was cut by 0 bases, the J end by 8 bases, with 14 bases between. Per the germline V gene, CDR1 is SGHRS and CDR2 is YFSETQ. The chain's CDR3 is CASSLVSLGVEAFF. The CDR3 nucleotides are TGCGCCAGCAGCTTGGTTAGTTTAGGAGTGGAAGCTTTCTTT. Full variable domain (remainder filled in from reference TRBV5-1 and TRBJ1-1): KAGVTQTPRYLIKTRGQQVTLSCSPISGHRSVSWYQQTPGQGLQFLFEYFSETQRNKGNFPGRFSGRQFSNSRSEMNVSTLELGDSALYLCASSLVSLGVEAFFGQGTRLTVV.

This clonotype turned up a few times. The chain joins TRBV7-2 to TRBJ2-1; 7 bases fit TRBD2. V lost 7 bases and J lost 9; bases outside the gene matches: 6. Germline V gene lookup returns CDR1 SGHTA and CDR2 FQGNSA. The CDR3 contains 12 residues. Here the CDR3 reads CASKTSESEQFF. In DNA form, the CDR3 reads TGTGCCAGCAAAACTAGCGAAAGTGAGCAGTTCTTC.

This chain links TRBV11-3 with TRBJ2-5; D is possibly TRBD2 (8 bases). The ends were cut back, 4 bases at V and 5 bases at J, with 20 bases in the middle. Germline V CDR1 and CDR2: SGHNT, YENEEA. The CDR3 has 16 residues. In DNA form, the CDR3 reads TGTGCCAGCAGCTCGGGGGGGACAGTTTCGCGGGAGACCCAGTACTTC. It encodes CASSSGGTVSRETQYF.

The chain recombines TRBV20-1 with TRBJ2-1; 7 positions match TRBD2. CDR3 length: 14 amino acids. Looked up from germline, CDR1 is DFQATT and CDR2 is SNEGSKA (reference sequence). Germline trimming cut 0 bases from V and 9 bases from J; bases unmatched to any gene: 8. This chain's CDR3 is CSARDQLAYGEQFF. The DNA for the CDR3 is TGCAGTGCTAGAGATCAACTAGCGTATGGTGAGCAGTTCTTC.

The rearrangement joins TRBV7-2 to TRBJ2-6; possible D gene TRBD1, 5 bases. Germline CDR1 SGHTA, CDR2 FQGNSA. Trimming took off 2 bases at V and 0 bases at J, with 14 bases between the two ends. The CDR3 covers 18 residues. In DNA form, the CDR3 reads TGTGCCAGCAGCTTAAGTACCCTACAGGACTCTGGGGCCAACGTCCTGACTTTC. Translating it yields CASSLSTLQDSGANVLTF.

The chain uses TRBV29-1 and TRBJ2-5, with 7 bases that match TRBD1. Germline V gene data show CDR1 as SQVTM and CDR2 as ANQGSEA. V dropped 5 bases and J dropped 2; count of bases not matched to a gene: 11. The length of the CDR3 is 15 residues. This CDR3 is CSVSGGQRSQETQYF. Here the CDR3 DNA reads TGCAGCGTTAGTGGGGGACAGAGATCTCAAGAGACCCAGTACTTC.

This chain connects TRBV9 to TRBJ2-4, with a tentative D call TRBD1 (5 bases). The germline CDR1 and CDR2 sequences are SGDLS and YYNGEE. The CDR3 sequence is 15 residues long. Deletions cut 0 bases from V and 0 bases from J, with 7 bases between. The CDR3 nucleotides are TGTGCCAGCAGCGTAGGGACACTAGCCAAAAACATTCAGTACTTC. Translating it yields CASSVGTLAKNIQYF.

This clonotype was counted between two and nine times. This chain joins TRBV7-2 and TRBJ1-1; possible D gene TRBD1, 5 bases. The germline V gene has CDR1 SGHTA and CDR2 FQGNSA. The CDR3 has 14 amino acids. Trimming removed 3 bases at V and 0 bases at J, with 8 bases between. As DNA, the CDR3 is TGTGCCAGCAGCTTGGGACGAGTGAACACTGAAGCTTTCTTT. This sequence encodes CASSLGRVNTEAFF.

This clonotype showed up just once. The chain carries TRBV9 and TRBJ2-7; D might be TRBD1 or TRBD2, each matching 5 bases. Judging by the DNA end, TRBJ2-5 fits better; the J call may be wrong. Germline V lookup: CDR1 SGDLS, CDR2 YYNGEE. This CDR3 spans 15 amino acids. The CDR3 region is CASSVVGAGGETQYF. Here the CDR3 DNA reads TGTGCCAGCAGCGTAGTTGGGGCTGGAGGAGAGACCCAGTACTTC.

CDR3: CASSSFSRGQETQYF. CDR3 coding DNA: TGTGCCAGCAGTTCCTTCTCCAGGGGGCAAGAGACCCAGTACTTC. The chain joins TRBV12-3 or TRBV12-4 to TRBJ2-5, with TRBD1 matching over 7 bases. V lost 4 bases, J lost 2 bases, and 7 bases stayed unmatched. This CDR3 comprises 15 residues.

This clonotype has only a few counts. The chain combines TRBV4-3 with TRBJ2-6; no clear D gene. CDR3 length: 18 amino acids. Germline CDR1 reads LGHNA; CDR2 reads YSLEER. Trimming removed 3 bases from V and 0 bases from J, with 15 bases in between. The CDR3 nucleotides are TGCGCCAGCAGCCATAATAAGGCTTCGGACTCTGGGGCCAACGTCCTGACTTTC. As protein: CASSHNKASDSGANVLTF.

The chain has TRBV6-6 and TRBJ2-7, with 9 nucleotides matching TRBD1. The V gene's germline CDR1 is MNHNY and CDR2 SVGAGI (reference sequence). CDR3 length equals 15 residues. Trimming removed 6 bases from V and 4 bases from J; junction bases left unmatched: 10. CDR3: CASSRPPGQGYEQYF. The DNA for the CDR3 is TGTGCCAGCAGCCGACCGCCGGGACAGGGTTACGAGCAGTACTTC.